The 23 T cell receptor beta chains below all came from one sample that was sequenced in a study of T cell responses to AZD1222 COVID-19 vaccine. The table came from immunoSEQ multiplex PCR; TCRdb's copy has only in-frame clones and leaves some out. The sample holds approximately 150,000 clones, 85% to 90% seen once. The sample was peripheral blood, taken on day 0 of AZD1222 vaccination. The receptor source for this set is an adult in good health.

The chain couples TRBV7-8 to TRBJ2-5, with 7 nucleotides matching TRBD1. The germline V gene encodes CDR1 SGHVS and CDR2 FQNEAQ. The CDR3 loop spans 15 amino acids. V dropped 2 bases and J dropped 5; count of bases not matched to a gene: 8. As DNA, the CDR3 is TGTGCCAGCAGCTTAAGGACAGGCCCCAGGGAGACCCAGTACTTC. Its translation: CASSLRTGPRETQYF.

This clone was seen only once. The chain joins TRBV11-2 to TRBJ2-5; D may be TRBD2 (6 bases). The germline V gene has CDR1 SGHAT and CDR2 FQNNGV. V lost 0 bases and J lost 4, with 12 bases in between. The CDR3 is made up of 15 amino acids. CDR3 region: CASSLDRGGVETQYF. The CDR3 DNA sequence: TGTGCCAGCAGCTTAGATCGGGGAGGAGTAGAGACCCAGTACTTC. Filled out from reference TRBV11-2 and TRBJ2-5, the complete variable domain reads EAGVAQSPRYKIIEKRQSVAFWCNPISGHATLYWYQQILGQGPKLLIQFQNNGVVDDSQLPKDRFSAERLKGVDSTLKIQPAKLEDSAVYLCASSLDRGGVETQYFGPGTRLLVL.

CDR3 residues: CASSPREVANIQYF. The DNA for the CDR3 is TGTGCCAGCAGTCCACGGGAGGTAGCGAACATTCAGTACTTC. The rearrangement uses TRBV27 and TRBJ2-4; 7 positions match TRBD2. Germline V gene sequence: CDR1 MNHEY, CDR2 SMNVEV (reference sequence). With V trimmed by 5 bases and J by 7 bases, 8 bases remained unmatched. This CDR3 contains 14 residues.

This clone occurred once. This chain links TRBV7-2 with TRBJ1-2; weak D call: TRBD1 (6 bases). The CDR3 covers 14 residues. Trimming pared 5 bases from V and 4 bases from J, leaving 14 bases between. Germline CDR1 and CDR2: SGHTA and FQGNSA. CDR3 nucleotides: TGTGCCAGCAGCGAACCGACAGGTGGCTATGGCTACACCTTC. This translates into CASSEPTGGYGYTF.

J is TRBJ2-1 and V is TRBV7-9; D not resolved. V was shortened by 3 bases and J by 8 bases, with 8 bases between the two germline ends. Germline loops: CDR1 SEHNR, CDR2 FQNEAQ (reference sequence). CDR3 length: 12 amino acids. CDR3 nucleotides: TGTGCCAGCAGCTTTGCGAGCTATGAGCAGTTCTTC. This gives the protein CASSFASYEQFF.

This clone occurred once. The chain carries TRBV7-2 and TRBJ2-7; D not resolved. V gave up 5 bases and J gave up 6 bases, with 8 bases separating them. Germline CDR1 is SGHTA and CDR2 is FQGNSA. The CDR3 length is 11 residues. In DNA form, the CDR3 reads TGTGCCAGCAGCGAAAAACGCGAGCAGTACTTC. Translating it yields CASSEKREQYF.

The chain has TRBV28 and TRBJ2-1; D call uncertain. The V end lost 4 bases, the J end lost 8 bases, and 6 bases lay between the germline ends. The CDR3 spans 11 residues. The germline CDR1 and CDR2 sequences are MDHEN and SYDVKM. In DNA form, the CDR3 reads TGTGCCAGCAGTTCCAGCCATGAGCAGTTCTTC. Translating it yields CASSSSHEQFF.

The chain employs TRBV5-8 and TRBJ2-2, with no clear D. Germline V lookup: CDR1 SGHTS, CDR2 YDEGEE. The V end lost 0 bases, the J end lost 3 bases, and 6 bases lay between the germline ends. The CDR3 is made up of 14 amino acids. This CDR3 is CASSLEPDTGELFF. Here the CDR3 DNA reads TGTGCCAGCAGCTTGGAGCCGGACACCGGGGAGCTGTTTTTT.

Comment on this clone: Other DNA sequences in the same sample also yield this CDR3. V is TRBV5-1 and J is TRBJ2-2, with 7 bases fitting TRBD1. J gave up 0 bases and V 5 bases, and 4 bases lay outside the gene matches. Germline CDR1 and CDR2: SGHRS and YFSETQ. The CDR3 runs to 15 residues. The CDR3 DNA reads as TGCGCCAGCAGTCCTACAGGGGCGAACACCGGGGAGCTGTTTTTT. Translated, it gives CASSPTGANTGELFF.

Only a few counts were recorded for this clone. This sequence joins TRBV5-1 and TRBJ1-1; TRBD1 matches 7 bases. The ends lost 4 bases at V and 3 bases at J; junction bases unmatched: 3. CDR3 length: 13 amino acids. Germline V gene lookup returns CDR1 SGHRS and CDR2 YFSETQ. The CDR3 loop reads CASSGTGDTEAFF. The CDR3 DNA sequence: TGCGCCAGCAGCGGAACAGGGGACACTGAAGCTTTCTTT.

The chain has TRBV4-1 and TRBJ1-2, with D uncertain. This CDR3 region has 16 residues. The ends were cut back, 1 base at V and 4 bases at J, with 16 bases in the middle. Germline assignment: CDR1 MGHRA and CDR2 YSYEKL. The CDR3 bases are TGCGCCAGCAGCCAAGCGTCACCGGACTGGAGCTATGGCTACACCTTC. Protein: CASSQASPDWSYGYTF.

With regard to this clone: Mismatch with germline at one junction end may stem from a read error. The chain recombines TRBV3-1 (or the pseudogene TRBV3-2) with TRBJ1-5; D not resolved. Germline values: CDR1 LGHDT, CDR2 YNNKEL (reference sequence). The CDR3 contains 14 residues. Written as DNA, the CDR3 is TGTGCCAGCAGTCAAGGACGAAGCAATCAGCCCCAGCATTTT. It codes for CASSQGRSNQPQHF.

As for this clone: Other DNA variants within this sample encode the same CDR3. V usage is TRBV6-5 and J usage is TRBJ1-1; no clear D gene. Trimming left V 0 bases short and J 1 base short, with 9 bases between. The CDR3 loop spans 15 amino acids. From germline, CDR1 is MNHEY and CDR2 SVGAGI. The CDR3 sequence: CASSYSIKGNTEAFF. In nucleotides, the CDR3 is TGTGCCAGCAGTTACTCCATCAAAGGGAACACTGAAGCTTTCTTT.

The chain uses TRBV5-1 and TRBJ2-1, with TRBD1 identical over 7 bases. Germline lookup yields CDR1 SGHRS and CDR2 YFSETQ. Trimming removed 0 bases from V and 4 bases from J; junction bases left unmatched: 4. The CDR3 runs to 15 residues. CDR3 nucleotides: TGCGCCAGCAGCTTGGAGGGACAGCAATACAATGAGCAGTTCTTC. It translates to CASSLEGQQYNEQFF.

The rearrangement links TRBV3-1 (or the pseudogene TRBV3-2) to TRBJ1-2, with a weak D call TRBD1 (6 bases). The CDR3 has 17 amino acids. In germline, CDR1 is LGHDT, CDR2 YNNKEL (reference sequence). V was pared by 0 bases and J by 5 bases, with 19 bases between. CDR3 region: CASSQDFGGGGGYGYTF. The CDR3, as DNA: TGTGCCAGCAGCCAAGATTTCGGGGGAGGGGGTGGATATGGCTACACCTTC.

The rearrangement uses TRBV13 and TRBJ1-1, with D perhaps matching TRBD1 (6 bases). This CDR3 is built from 15 residues. With 0 bases removed from V and 0 bases from J, the gap between germline ends came to 8 bases. Per germline, CDR1 PRHDT and CDR2 FYEKMQ (reference sequence). The CDR3 is CASSLGRGMNTEAFF. The CDR3 DNA follows: TGTGCCAGCAGCTTAGGCAGGGGCATGAACACTGAAGCTTTCTTT. Complete variable domain (other parts from reference TRBV13 and TRBJ1-1): AAGVIQSPRHLIKEKRETATLKCYPIPRHDTVYWYQQGPGQDPQFLISFYEKMQSDKGSIPDRFSAQQFSDYHSELNMSSLELGDSALYFCASSLGRGMNTEAFFGQGTRLTVV.

The rearrangement links TRBV5-8 to TRBJ1-3; D remains ambiguous. Trimming pared 4 bases from V and 4 bases from J, leaving 15 bases between. Germline CDR1 SGHTS, CDR2 YDEGEE. This CDR3 comprises 15 residues. CDR3 region: CASSPSYRPGNTIYF. The CDR3 bases are TGTGCCAGCAGCCCGTCGTATAGGCCCGGAAACACCATATATTTT.

The V and J genes are TRBV2 and TRBJ2-2; tentatively, D is TRBD2 (6 bases). This CDR3 spans 15 amino acids. V shed 4 bases and J shed 3 bases, with 12 bases lying between them. Germline CDR1 is SNHLY and CDR2 is FYNNEI. CDR3 residues: CASSGSGTDTGELFF. The DNA for the CDR3 is TGTGCCAGCAGTGGATCGGGGACTGACACCGGGGAGCTGTTTTTT. Full variable domain (missing parts from reference TRBV2 and TRBJ2-2): EPEVTQTPSHQVTQMGQEVILRCVPISNHLYFYWYRQILGQKVEFLVSFYNNEISEKSEIFDDQFSVERPDGSNFTLKIRSTKLEDSAMYFCASSGSGTDTGELFFGEGSRLTVL.

This chain connects TRBV6-5 to TRBJ2-3, with D perhaps matching TRBD2 (6 bases). This CDR3 region has 15 residues. V shed 8 bases and J shed 1 base, with 16 bases lying between them. CDR1 and CDR2 from the germline V gene are MNHEY and SVGAGI. For the CDR3, the DNA is TGTGCCAGCGGAAGGAGGGAGGCCGGCACAGATACGCAGTATTTT. It yields the protein CASGRREAGTDTQYF.

The genes are TRBV29-1 and TRBJ1-5, with a possible D match to TRBD1 (5 bases). This CDR3 contains 14 residues. Trimming pared 5 bases from V and 2 bases from J, leaving 13 bases between. Germline V gene sequence: CDR1 SQVTM, CDR2 ANQGSEA. The CDR3 sequence is CSVSGSSGNQPQHF. The CDR3 bases are TGCAGCGTTTCAGGGAGTTCGGGCAATCAGCCCCAGCATTTT. Full variable domain (remainder filled in from reference TRBV29-1 and TRBJ1-5): SAVISQKPSRDICQRGTSLTIQCQVDSQVTMMFWYRQQPGQSLTLIATANQGSEATYESGFVIDKFPISRPNLTFSTLTVSNMSPEDSSIYLCSVSGSSGNQPQHFGDGTRLSIL.

The DNA for the CDR3 is TGTGCCAGCAGCCGGGACAGCAACACCGGGGAGCTGTTTTTT. Amino acids: CASSRDSNTGELFF. The chain is built from TRBV14 and TRBJ2-2; 7 bases align to TRBD1. In germline, CDR1 is SGHDN, CDR2 FVKESK. V shed 4 bases, J shed 2 bases, and the junction held 1 base outside the gene matches. The CDR3 extends over 14 amino acids.

The V gene is TRBV6-5, the J gene TRBJ1-2; D is unresolved. The germline V gene encodes CDR1 MNHEY and CDR2 SVGAGI. V was cut by 4 bases and J by 5 bases, with 11 bases left in between. This CDR3 comprises 13 residues. CDR3 loop: CASSFNEQYGYTF. CDR3 sequence (DNA): TGTGCCAGCAGTTTCAACGAGCAATATGGCTACACCTTC.

This clone was picked up a small number of times. The chain combines TRBV6-2 or TRBV6-3 with TRBJ2-1; 8 positions agree with TRBD2. Per germline, CDR1 MNHEY and CDR2 SVGEGT. With V trimmed by 6 bases and J by 0 bases, 10 bases remained unmatched. This CDR3 is 17 amino acids long. CDR3 protein: CASSRTSGISSYNEQFF. The CDR3 DNA is TGTGCCAGCAGCCGAACTAGCGGCATAAGCTCCTACAATGAGCAGTTCTTC.